The rows below give T cell receptor beta chains drawn from one sample of a study of cytomegalovirus exposure and HLA in healthy donors. Assay used: immunoSEQ multiplex PCR; TCRdb lists only in-frame clones, some missing. The sample includes about 150,000 clones, roughly three quarters of them seen just once. Material for sequencing was PBMCs. All receptors come from a woman aged 50 to 60 in good health and CMV-seropositive. Each CDR3 is given with its conserved first and last residue. The D gene is left open where the match is weak. Rows give clone size only sometimes, using once, few, many, or a class for an expanded clone.

d_call	clone_size	v_call	j_call	cdr3_aa	cdr3_nt
NA	NA	TRBV6-5	TRBJ1-1	CASSYSQGGRTEAFF	TGTGCCAGCAGTTACTCCCAAGGAGGACGCACTGAAGCTTTCTTT
NA	NA	TRBV19	TRBJ2-3	CASSLGAAHTDTQYF	TGTGCCAGTAGCCTAGGGGCAGCCCACACAGATACGCAGTATTTT
NA	few	TRBV30	TRBJ2-7	CAWTGTYYEQYF	TGTGCCTGGACGGGGACATACTACGAGCAGTACTTC
TRBD2	NA	TRBV6-1	TRBJ2-7	CASSERIWGGIAGNYEQYF	TGTGCCAGCAGTGAACGAATTTGGGGAGGGATAGCGGGCAACTACGAGCAGTACTTC
TRBD2	NA	TRBV6-5	TRBJ2-3	CASSYSGGADTQYF	TGTGCCAGCAGTTACTCGGGGGGGGCAGATACGCAGTATTTT
NA	NA	TRBV28	TRBJ1-2	CASSSRRRGNYGYTF	TGTGCCAGCAGTTCTCGCCGCAGGGGCAACTATGGCTACACCTTC
TRBD1	NA	TRBV27	TRBJ1-5	CASSLSSGQSQHF	TGTGCCAGCAGTTTATCGTCGGGACAGAGCCAGCATTTT
TRBD1	NA	TRBV19	TRBJ1-3	CASTPWTGRSNTIYF	TGTGCCAGTACCCCATGGACAGGGCGGTCGAACACCATATATTTT
TRBD2	NA	TRBV30	TRBJ2-1	CAWRGTSAIFNEQFF	TGTGCCTGGAGGGGGACTAGCGCGATATTCAATGAGCAGTTCTTC
NA	once	TRBV7-2	TRBJ2-7	CASSPRNSYEQYF	TGTGCCAGCAGCCCCAGGAACTCCTACGAGCAGTACTTC
TRBD1	NA	TRBV5-1	TRBJ1-2	CASSGQGVGYTF	TGCGCCAGCAGCGGCCAGGGGGTGGGCTACACCTTC
TRBD1	NA	TRBV4-2	TRBJ2-7	CASSPKADRAYEQYF	TGTGCCAGCAGCCCCAAGGCGGACAGGGCTTACGAGCAGTACTTC
TRBD2	NA	TRBV5-1	TRBJ2-5	CASQSSAGQETQYF	TGCGCCAGCCAGTCGTCAGCGGGGCAAGAGACCCAGTACTTC
NA	NA	TRBV6-1	TRBJ2-5	CASRVPGVQETQYF	TGTGCCAGCAGAGTTCCAGGGGTCCAAGAGACCCAGTACTTC
TRBD1	NA	TRBV7-9	TRBJ2-1	CASSPLSQGADLDEQFF	TGTGCCAGCAGCCCTTTATCCCAGGGGGCTGACTTGGATGAGCAGTTCTTC
NA	NA	TRBV11-3	TRBJ2-6	CASSPGDRLSSGANGLTF	TGTGCCAGCAGCCCGGGGGACAGATTGAGCTCTGGGGCCAACGGCCTGACTTTC
NA	NA	TRBV19	TRBJ1-1	CASSISRNTEAFF	TGTGCCAGTAGTATCAGTCGGAACACTGAAGCTTTCTTT
TRBD1	NA	TRBV5-1	TRBJ1-6	CASSLAPGGPTGGLSPLHF	TGCGCCAGCAGCTTGGCCCCGGGCGGCCCGACAGGGGGGCTTTCACCCCTCCACTTT
NA	few	TRBV6-6	TRBJ1-5	CAIGQPQHF	TGTGCCATCGGTCAGCCCCAGCATTTT
NA	once	TRBV30	TRBJ2-3	CAWSGGPTDTQYF	TGTGCCTGGAGCGGGGGACCCACAGATACGCAGTATTTT
NA	few	TRBV5-5	TRBJ1-1	CASRYSVNTEAFF	TGTGCCAGCAGGTACTCGGTGAACACTGAAGCTTTCTTT
NA	NA	TRBV7-6	TRBJ1-2	CASSGGNQGYGYTF	TGTGCCAGCAGTGGAGGGAACCAAGGTTATGGCTACACCTTC
NA	NA	TRBV6-5	TRBJ2-7	CASSGVADEQYF	TGTGCCAGCAGCGGCGTAGCGGACGAGCAGTACTTC
NA	once	TRBV21-1	TRBJ1-1	CASSAFRRGVGTEAFF	TGTGCCAGCAGCGCCTTCCGTCGGGGGGTGGGCACTGAAGCTTTCTTT
NA	NA	TRBV7-2	TRBJ1-4	CASSQTGQEEKLFF	TGTGCCAGCAGCCAAACAGGGCAGGAGGAAAAACTGTTTTTT
TRBD1	NA	TRBV9	TRBJ1-5	CASPHPGQGHSNQPQHF	TGTGCCAGCCCGCATCCGGGACAGGGACATAGCAATCAGCCCCAGCATTTT
NA	NA	TRBV10-3	TRBJ1-1	CANSDSGSGANTEAFF	TGTGCCAACTCGGATTCAGGTTCTGGGGCGAACACTGAAGCTTTCTTT
NA	NA	TRBV5-1	TRBJ2-7	CASSLASGSSYEQYF	TGCGCCAGCAGCTTGGCCAGCGGCAGCTCCTACGAGCAGTACTTC
TRBD1	NA	TRBV5-1	TRBJ1-2	CASSLFGTGDGYTF	TGCGCCAGCAGCTTGTTCGGGACAGGGGATGGCTACACCTTC
NA	few	TRBV6-5	TRBJ1-2	CASSPGADYGYTF	TGTGCCAGCAGCCCAGGGGCCGACTATGGCTACACCTTC
TRBD2	NA	TRBV29-1	TRBJ2-1	CSAAEPTELGTGTSGDEQFF	TGCAGCGCGGCAGAACCCACGGAGCTAGGAACCGGGACTAGCGGAGATGAGCAGTTCTTC
TRBD1	NA	TRBV7-6	TRBJ2-1	CASSLDRVNEQFF	TGTGCCAGCAGCTTGGACAGGGTGAATGAGCAGTTCTTC
TRBD1	NA	TRBV11-2	TRBJ2-3	CASSLSQGAEWDTQYF	TGTGCCAGCAGCTTATCCCAGGGGGCGGAATGGGATACGCAGTATTTT
TRBD2	once	TRBV2	TRBJ2-1	CASSVGGSTFNEQFF	TGTGCCAGCAGTGTGGGCGGGAGTACTTTTAATGAGCAGTTCTTC
NA	few	TRBV30	TRBJ1-1	CAWSVAGSRAFF	TGTGCCTGGAGTGTAGCGGGCTCGAGAGCTTTCTTT
NA	NA	TRBV4-2	TRBJ1-2	CASSQDPLTGKYGYTF	TGTGCCAGCAGCCAAGATCCCCTTACAGGAAAATATGGCTACACCTTC
TRBD2	NA	TRBV7-2	TRBJ2-3	CASSPRLAGEDTQYF	TGTGCCAGCAGCCCCCGACTAGCGGGAGAGGATACGCAGTATTTT
NA	NA	TRBV19	TRBJ1-1	CASSTSGWDTEAFF	TGTGCCAGTAGTACTTCAGGGTGGGACACTGAAGCTTTCTTT
NA	few	TRBV5-3	TRBJ1-2	CARSLDRGNYGYTF	TGTGCCAGAAGCTTGGATCGAGGGAACTATGGCTACACCTTC
TRBD1	once	TRBV5-1	TRBJ1-1	CASNVDRGRSEAFF	TGCGCCAGCAATGTGGACAGGGGGCGAAGTGAAGCTTTCTTT
NA	NA	TRBV28	TRBJ1-4	CASSLETGLNEKLFF	TGTGCCAGCAGTTTAGAGACAGGACTGAATGAAAAACTGTTTTTT
TRBD2	NA	TRBV27	TRBJ2-2	CASASSTSGLSGTGELFF	TGTGCCAGCGCGAGTTCTACTAGCGGGTTGTCGGGTACCGGGGAGCTGTTTTTT
NA	NA	TRBV7-2	TRBJ1-5	CASSLDGQNQPQHF	TGTGCCAGCAGCTTAGATGGGCAAAATCAGCCCCAGCATTTT
NA	NA	TRBV5-1	TRBJ1-4	CASSLKPDEKLFF	TGCGCCAGCAGCTTGAAGCCGGATGAAAAACTGTTTTTT
NA	NA	TRBV2	TRBJ2-7	CASTKSSPGEQYF	TGTGCCAGTACTAAGTCGAGCCCTGGCGAGCAGTACTTC
TRBD1	NA	TRBV5-4	TRBJ2-3	CASSRTGEGTDTQYF	TGTGCCAGCAGCAGGACAGGGGAAGGCACAGATACGCAGTATTTT
NA	NA	TRBV19	TRBJ1-1	CASSLSVNTEAFF	TGTGCCAGTAGTCTTTCGGTGAACACTGAAGCTTTCTTT
NA	NA	TRBV7-6	TRBJ2-2	CASSLTGTTTGELFF	TGTGCCAGCAGCTTAACCGGGACAACCACCGGGGAGCTGTTTTTT
TRBD1	few	TRBV7-3	TRBJ2-3	CASSSTGRSTDTQYF	TGTGCCAGCAGTTCGACAGGGCGCAGCACAGATACGCAGTATTTT
TRBD1	NA	TRBV7-2	TRBJ1-2	CASSGPGTGGRGYTF	TGTGCCAGCAGCGGACCCGGGACAGGGGGCCGTGGCTACACCTTC
TRBD2	NA	TRBV4-2	TRBJ2-3	CASSQGLAGPTDTQYF	TGTGCCAGCAGCCAAGGACTAGCGGGACCCACAGATACGCAGTATTTT
TRBD1	few	TRBV6-6	TRBJ1-4	CASSYSRGLDEKLFF	TGTGCCAGCAGTTATTCCAGGGGGCTAGATGAAAAACTGTTTTTT
NA	few	TRBV5-1	TRBJ1-1	CASSLRAGTGSEAFF	TGCGCCAGCAGCTTGCGGGCGGGAACGGGGTCTGAAGCTTTCTTT
NA	NA	TRBV28	TRBJ1-2	CATNIREVNGYTF	TGTGCCACCAATATCAGGGAAGTGAATGGCTACACCTTC
TRBD1	NA	TRBV29-1	TRBJ2-1	CSVEAGTGVHNEQFF	TGCAGCGTTGAGGCCGGGACAGGGGTCCACAATGAGCAGTTCTTC
NA	few	TRBV21-1	TRBJ2-1	CASSKERGTTGSYNEQFF	TGTGCCAGCAGCAAAGAAAGGGGCACTACTGGCTCCTACAATGAGCAGTTCTTC
NA	NA	TRBV5-1	TRBJ2-1	CATSDTSTYNEQFF	TGCGCCACCTCGGACACATCGACCTACAATGAGCAGTTCTTC
NA	NA	TRBV7-9	TRBJ2-5	CASSFGETQYF	TGTGCCAGCAGCTTCGGAGAGACCCAGTACTTC
NA	once	TRBV11-2	TRBJ1-4	CASSLGQNPNEKLFF	TGTGCCAGCAGCCTAGGACAGAATCCAAATGAAAAACTGTTTTTT
NA	NA	TRBV5-1	TRBJ1-1	CASSFSADTEAFF	TGCGCCAGCAGCTTTAGTGCGGACACTGAAGCTTTCTTT